What follows are 32 T cell receptor beta chains derived from one specimen sequenced in a study of blood T cell repertoires in COVID-19. Clones were read by immunoSEQ multiplex PCR, and TCRdb kept only the in-frame ones, dropping some. The table records around 300,000 clones, around 87% of them present only once. The sample taken for sequencing was peripheral blood. These receptors were taken from a man aged 50 to 60 with active or convalescent COVID-19.

The chain combines TRBV7-3 with TRBJ2-2, with TRBD1 matching over 11 bases. The CDR3 sequence is 16 residues long. Looked up from germline, CDR1 is SGHTA and CDR2 is FQGTGA. The junction had 6 bases not matched to a gene; V was cut back by 5 bases and J by 4 bases. The CDR3 coding sequence is TGTGCCAGCAGCCCACCGGGACAGGGGGGCACCGGGGAGCTGTTTTTT. Protein sequence: CASSPPGQGGTGELFF. The variable domain in full, completed from reference TRBV7-3 and TRBJ2-2, reads GAGVSQTPSNKVTEKGKYVELRCDPISGHTALYWYRQSLGQGPEFLIYFQGTGAADDSGLPNDRFFAVRPEGSVSTLKIQRTERGDSAVYLCASSPPGQGGTGELFFGEGSRLTVL.

This clone was picked up one time. V is TRBV27 and J is TRBJ2-7; perhaps TRBD1 as D (5 bases). The V end was cut by 2 bases, the J end by 7 bases, with 15 bases between. Per germline, CDR1 MNHEY and CDR2 SMNVEV (reference sequence). This CDR3 has 14 residues. The chain's CDR3 is CASSLKGSMGEQYF. CDR3 coding DNA: TGTGCCAGCAGTTTAAAGGGGTCTATGGGGGAGCAGTACTTC.

V gene TRBV6-1 combines with J gene TRBJ1-6; 8 bases line up with TRBD1. The CDR3 covers 16 residues. J lost 9 bases, V lost 3 bases, and 10 bases had no gene match. The germline V gene encodes CDR1 MNHNS and CDR2 SASEGT. CDR3 sequence: CASSDGTGPGISPLHF. The CDR3 nucleotides are TGTGCCAGCAGTGACGGGACAGGACCGGGGATTTCACCCCTCCACTTT.

As regards this clone: The junction shows a germline mismatch at one end, possibly a read error. The chain joins TRBV2 to TRBJ2-7; 8 bases align to TRBD1. The CDR3 length is 13 residues. CDR1 and CDR2 from the germline V gene are SNHLY and FYNNEI. CDR3 sequence (DNA): TGTGCCAGCAGGGGAGGACAGGGACCGCGACCACACTTC. Translated: CASRGGQGPRPHF. Supplemented by reference TRBV2 and TRBJ2-7, the full variable domain reads EPEVTQTPSHQVTQMGQEVILRCVPISNHLYFYWYRQILGQKVEFLVSFYNNEISEKSEIFDDQFSVERPDGSNFTLKIRSTKLEDSAMYFCASRGGQGPRPHFGPGTRLTVT.

V and J are TRBV28 and TRBJ1-1, with 8 bases aligning to TRBD1. V lost 6 bases and J lost 4; bases outside the gene matches: 7. Germline V gives CDR1 MDHEN, CDR2 SYDVKM. The CDR3 contains 14 residues. CDR3 protein: CASSLNTGGTEAFF. The CDR3 coding sequence is TGTGCCAGCAGCCTAAACACAGGGGGCACTGAAGCTTTCTTT.

The V gene is TRBV7-2, the J gene TRBJ2-2; TRBD2 is a possible D gene (6 bases). Germline-derived CDR1 and CDR2 are SGHTA and FQGNSA. The V end lost 5 bases, the J end lost 4 bases, and 17 bases lay between the germline ends. The CDR3 is 16 residues long. This CDR3 reads CASSPGGAQGTGELFF. In DNA form, the CDR3 reads TGTGCCAGCAGCCCTGGCGGGGCGCAGGGCACCGGGGAGCTGTTTTTT.

This chain joins TRBV29-1 and TRBJ2-1, with TRBD2 matching 10 bases. Losses at the gene ends were 6 bases for V and 10 bases for J; bases not matched to a gene: 9. This CDR3 spans 13 amino acids. The germline V gene has CDR1 SQVTM and CDR2 ANQGSEA. The chain's CDR3 is CSVGVAGGGEQFF. The CDR3 coding sequence is TGCAGCGTGGGCGTAGCGGGGGGCGGGGAGCAGTTCTTC.

The chain recombines TRBV5-1 with TRBJ2-5, with 7 bases that match TRBD2. CDR1 is SGHRS and CDR2 is YFSETQ in the germline V gene. This CDR3 region has 15 residues. V lost 3 bases to trimming and J lost 2 bases; unmatched junction nucleotides: 7. The CDR3 spells CASSSERGLQETQYF. The CDR3 nucleotides read TGCGCCAGCAGCTCCGAGCGGGGCCTACAAGAGACCCAGTACTTC.

The V call is TRBV5-1, the J call TRBJ2-7; a weak D match, TRBD1 (5 bases). The CDR3 is 11 residues long. V lost 2 bases and J lost 6, with 6 bases in between. The V gene's germline CDR1 is SGHRS and CDR2 YFSETQ. The CDR3 DNA is TGCGCCAGCAGCTTTGGGGCCGAGCAGTACTTC. Its translation: CASSFGAEQYF.

As regards this clone: The same CDR3 is also encoded by other DNA sequences in this sample. The V and J genes are TRBV5-1 and TRBJ1-1; the D gene is possibly TRBD1 (5 bases). The V end was cut by 1 base, the J end by 4 bases, with 11 bases between. Germline loops: CDR1 SGHRS, CDR2 YFSETQ. The CDR3 covers 14 residues. For the CDR3, the DNA is TGCGCCAGCAGCTTGCAGGGTTGGAGCACTGAAGCTTTCTTT. This sequence encodes CASSLQGWSTEAFF.

V and J are TRBV6-5 and TRBJ1-2; D uncertain. Germline V gives CDR1 MNHEY, CDR2 SVGAGI. V was clipped by 7 bases and J by 5 bases, with 17 bases between them. The CDR3 consists of 14 residues. The CDR3 spells CASISPLAGYGYTF. CDR3 nucleotides: TGTGCCAGCATATCCCCTTTAGCCGGTTATGGCTACACCTTC.

The rearrangement links TRBV7-2 to TRBJ2-4, with D maybe TRBD2 (6 bases). The V end lost 5 bases, the J end lost 9 bases, and 20 bases lay between the germline ends. The CDR3 loop spans 15 amino acids. From germline, CDR1 is SGHTA and CDR2 FQGNSA. The CDR3 bases are TGTGCCAGCAGCCTCCGCGGGGCGTGGGAGAGCATTCAGTACTTC. Residues: CASSLRGAWESIQYF.

V and J are TRBV6-5 and TRBJ1-2; tentative D call: TRBD1 (6 bases). Trimming removed 6 bases at V and 2 bases at J, with 13 bases between. Germline values: CDR1 MNHEY, CDR2 SVGAGI. The CDR3 is 14 residues long. CDR3 nucleotide sequence: TGTGCCAGCAGATTATCCCAGGGGAACTATGGCTACACCTTC. It specifies CASRLSQGNYGYTF.

The chain has TRBV4-1 and TRBJ2-7; TRBD1 might be the D (5 bases). The CDR3 length is 15 residues. Germline CDR1 reads MGHRA; CDR2 reads YSYEKL. Trimming stripped 5 bases from V and 3 bases from J, with 17 bases between. The CDR3 here is CASSFMAIQGYEQYF. The CDR3 nucleotides are TGCGCCAGCAGCTTTATGGCAATTCAGGGCTACGAGCAGTACTTC.

The chain has TRBV10-3 and TRBJ1-3; D gene unclear. This CDR3 is 16 amino acids long. Germline V gene data show CDR1 as ENHRY and CDR2 as SYGVKD. V was pared by 2 bases and J by 4 bases, with 15 bases between. This CDR3 reads CAISEREGSMGNTIYF. Written as DNA, the CDR3 is TGTGCCATCAGTGAGCGCGAGGGAAGTATGGGAAACACCATATATTTT.

The chain has TRBV3-1 (or the pseudogene TRBV3-2) and TRBJ2-1, with D possibly TRBD2 on 6 matching bases. The CDR3 has 13 amino acids. Germline V gene sequence: CDR1 LGHDT, CDR2 YNNKEL (reference sequence). V was clipped by 0 bases and J by 15 bases, with 15 bases between them. The CDR3 DNA follows: TGTGCCAGCAGCCAAGATCGGGAGCGGATGCGGTTCTTC. Its protein is CASSQDRERMRFF.

This sequence joins TRBV5-1 and TRBJ2-5; maybe TRBD2 (5 bases). V was cut by 0 bases and J by 7 bases, with 13 bases left in between. The germline V gene encodes CDR1 SGHRS and CDR2 YFSETQ. The CDR3 loop spans 14 amino acids. CDR3 nucleotide sequence: TGCGCCAGCAGCTTGGATCCGGCAGAGGGGACCCAGTACTTC. Its protein is CASSLDPAEGTQYF.

This clone came up once. The chain couples TRBV9 to TRBJ1-1; D may be TRBD1 (5 bases). Germline V gene data show CDR1 as SGDLS and CDR2 as YYNGEE. V was cut by 1 base and J by 5 bases, with 9 bases left in between. The CDR3 consists of 13 residues. The CDR3 loop reads CASSVTGETEAFF. The CDR3 DNA is TGTGCCAGCAGCGTAACGGGGGAAACTGAAGCTTTCTTT.

For this clone: The sample has other DNA sequences that encode this CDR3 too. The V and J genes are TRBV2 and TRBJ1-2; D unresolved. Trimming shortened V by 8 bases and J by 4 bases, and 8 bases separated the two germline ends. The CDR3 extends over 11 amino acids. Germline CDR1 is SNHLY and CDR2 is FYNNEI. The DNA for the CDR3 is TGTGCCAGCGGTGGCGGCTATGGCTACACCTTC. It is translated as CASGGGYGYTF.

The J gene is TRBJ2-1, the V gene TRBV2; 10 bases match TRBD2. V was clipped by 5 bases and J by 7 bases; unmatched bases: 17. The CDR3 spans 18 residues. CDR1 and CDR2 (germline): SNHLY, FYNNEI. The CDR3 sequence is CASSIRIYSGRARNEQFF. For the CDR3, the DNA is TGTGCCAGCAGTATTAGGATCTACAGCGGGAGGGCCAGGAATGAGCAGTTCTTC.

The CDR3 here is CASSVGPSGSSYEQYF. Here the CDR3 DNA reads TGTGCCAGCAGCGTAGGGCCTAGCGGGAGTTCGTACGAGCAGTACTTC. The J gene is TRBJ2-7, the V gene TRBV9; 10 nucleotides match TRBD2. Germline V CDR1 and CDR2: SGDLS, YYNGEE. The CDR3 totals 16 residues. Trimming took 0 bases from V and 4 from J; bases not matched to a gene: 7.

A few counts support this clone. This chain uses TRBV29-1 with TRBJ2-7; 9 bases are shared with TRBD1. Germline trimming cut 6 bases from V and 1 base from J; bases unmatched to any gene: 7. The CDR3 loop spans 14 amino acids. Germline CDR1 SQVTM, CDR2 ANQGSEA. CDR3 nucleotides: TGCAGCGTCCCGTCCGGGACAGGGTCCTACGAGCAGTACTTC. It translates to CSVPSGTGSYEQYF.

The chain links TRBV7-2 to TRBJ1-1; D is possibly TRBD1 (5 bases). This CDR3 is built from 13 residues. V lost 3 bases, J lost 3 bases, and 8 bases lay in between. Germline lookup yields CDR1 SGHTA and CDR2 FQGNSA. CDR3: CASSFDSYTEAFF. The CDR3 region has the DNA TGTGCCAGCAGCTTCGACAGTTACACTGAAGCTTTCTTT.

This chain links TRBV6-6 with TRBJ1-6, with D tentatively TRBD1 (6 bases). CDR3 length: 15 residues. V lost 3 bases to trimming and J lost 9 bases, with 15 bases between them. Germline lookup yields CDR1 MNHNY and CDR2 SVGAGI (reference sequence). The CDR3 spells CASSYFGQSGSPLHF. As DNA, the CDR3 is TGTGCCAGCAGTTATTTCGGACAGTCGGGTTCACCCCTCCACTTT.

This clone has just a few counts. The rearrangement uses TRBV9 and TRBJ1-1, with 8 bases identical to TRBD1. Germline V CDR1 and CDR2: SGDLS, YYNGEE. The CDR3 covers 14 residues. Germline trimming cut 4 bases from V and 2 bases from J; bases unmatched to any gene: 4. The CDR3 sequence: CASSPQGANTEAFF. The CDR3 coding sequence is TGTGCCAGCAGCCCCCAGGGGGCTAACACTGAAGCTTTCTTT. Together with reference TRBV9 and TRBJ1-1, the CDR3 gives the full variable domain: DSGVTQTPKHLITATGQRVTLRCSPRSGDLSVYWYQQSLDQGLQFLIQYYNGEERAKGNILERFSAQQFPDLHSELNLSSLELGDSALYFCASSPQGANTEAFFGQGTRLTVV.

The chain uses TRBV15 and TRBJ1-3; 7 bases map to TRBD1. V lost 4 bases, J lost 3 bases, and 3 bases stayed unmatched. The germline gives CDR1 LNHNV, CDR2 YYDKDF (reference sequence). There are 14 residues in the CDR3. CDR3 sequence reads: CATSIRTGGNTIYF. CDR3 coding DNA: TGTGCCACCAGCATCAGGACAGGTGGAAACACCATATATTTT. Looking up the rest from reference TRBV15 and TRBJ1-3 gives the full variable domain: DAMVIQNPRYQVTQFGKPVTLSCSQTLNHNVMYWYQQKSSQAPKLLFHYYDKDFNNEADTPDNFQSRRPNTSFCFLDIRSPGLGDTAMYLCATSIRTGGNTIYFGEGSWLTVV.

The chain has TRBV10-3 and TRBJ2-2; D uncertain. The CDR3 extends over 16 amino acids. V lost 8 bases and J lost 0, with 16 bases in between. CDR1 and CDR2 from the germline V gene are ENHRY and SYGVKD. This CDR3 reads CAIAPLRNPNTGELFF. The CDR3 nucleotides read TGTGCCATCGCCCCTTTGAGGAACCCGAACACCGGGGAGCTGTTTTTT.

The chain joins TRBV7-7 to TRBJ2-7, with 11 positions matching TRBD1. CDR3 length: 15 residues. The ends lost 5 bases at V and 3 bases at J; junction bases unmatched: 6. The germline gives CDR1 SSHAT, CDR2 FNYEAQ (reference sequence). The CDR3 nucleotides read TGTGCCAGCAGCAGAGGACAGGGGGCTGGCTACGAGCAGTACTTC. Protein sequence: CASSRGQGAGYEQYF.

The genes are TRBV5-6 and TRBJ1-2, with D possibly matching TRBD1 (6 bases). The CDR3 covers 16 residues. Germline values: CDR1 SGHDT, CDR2 YYEEEE. V lost 4 bases and J lost 4, with 20 bases in between. CDR3 sequence: CASSATEGGGFYGYTF. CDR3 DNA sequence: TGTGCCAGCAGCGCCACGGAAGGGGGGGGTTTCTATGGCTACACCTTC.

This clone turned up a few times. This chain connects TRBV28 to TRBJ1-3; TRBD1 might be the D (6 bases). This CDR3 has 14 amino acids. Looked up from germline, CDR1 is MDHEN and CDR2 is SYDVKM. V lost 5 bases, J lost 3 bases, and 11 bases lay in between. The CDR3 DNA reads TGTGCCAGCAGTATCTTAGGGGGTGGAAACACCATATATTTT. Residues: CASSILGGGNTIYF.

The chain uses TRBV5-4 and TRBJ1-4; a weak D match, TRBD1 (6 bases). From germline, CDR1 is SGHNT and CDR2 YYREEE (reference sequence). The CDR3 has 15 amino acids. Trimming stripped 4 bases from V and 7 bases from J, with 17 bases between. The CDR3 region is CASSIGQRDGEKLFF. CDR3 coding DNA: TGTGCCAGCAGCATCGGACAGCGAGACGGTGAAAAACTGTTTTTT.

The V call is TRBV5-4, the J call TRBJ2-7; maybe TRBD1 (7 bases). The CDR3 length is 13 residues. Trimming stripped 4 bases from V and 5 bases from J, with 13 bases between. CDR1 and CDR2 from the germline V gene are SGHNT and YYREEE (reference sequence). The chain's CDR3 is CASSVDREDEQYF. Written as DNA, the CDR3 is TGTGCCAGCAGCGTAGACAGGGAGGACGAGCAGTACTTC.